The rows below give T cell receptor beta chains drawn from one sample of a study of shared clonotypes between healthy human individuals. The protocol was immunoSEQ multiplex PCR, while the TCRdb copy is restricted to in-frame clones and leaves out a portion. This table holds about 2,100,000 clones, 85% to 95% found once. Sequencing input: naive CD8+ T cells from PBMCs. The receptors derive from a man aged 18 to 35 in good health. Some clones in this sample may be carry-over from other donors' samples. Both conserved end residues are part of each CDR3. D genes are given only for firm matches. Clone size is not always given. Where it is, it says once, few, many or a class for expanded clones.

D	V	J	size	DNA	CDR3
TRBD2	TRBV11-2	TRBJ2-1	-	TGTGCCAGCAGCTTAAACTCAGGACTAGCGGAGTACAATGAGCAGTTCTTC	CASSLNSGLAEYNEQFF
TRBD1	TRBV9	TRBJ2-1	-	TGTGCCAGCAGCGTCCGGGACAGGTTAAATGAGCAGTTCTTC	CASSVRDRLNEQFF
-	TRBV5-1	TRBJ2-3	-	TGCGCCAGCAGCCTGCTCGGGTCGGTAACCACTAGCACAGATACGCAGTATTTT	CASSLLGSVTTSTDTQYF
TRBD1	TRBV27	TRBJ2-7	-	TGTGCCAGCAGTTTATCTGGGACAGACAACGAGCAGTACTTC	CASSLSGTDNEQYF
-	TRBV10-1	TRBJ2-1	-	TGCGCCAGCAGTGACGGGACTCTGAGCTCCTACAATGAGCAGTTCTTC	CASSDGTLSSYNEQFF
TRBD2	TRBV7-6	TRBJ2-2	-	TGTGCCAGCAGAAGACTAGCGGCGAACACCGGGGAGCTGTTTTTT	CASRRLAANTGELFF
TRBD2	TRBV9	TRBJ2-2	-	TGTGCCAGCAGCACCGGACTAGCGGGAGTCTATGGGGAGCTGTTTTTT	CASSTGLAGVYGELFF
-	TRBV9	TRBJ2-1	once	TGTGCCAGCAGCGTAGATCAGGGAAACAATGAGCAGTTCTTC	CASSVDQGNNEQFF
-	TRBV2	TRBJ2-7	-	TGTGCCAGTGGAGGGTCCTCATTTACCTACGAGCAGTACTTC	CASGGSSFTYEQYF
-	TRBV28	TRBJ2-1	-	TGTGCCAGCAGCCCCCGTGGGGGCACTGAGCAGTTCTTC	CASSPRGGTEQFF
-	TRBV7-2	TRBJ2-1	-	TGTGCCAGCAGCTTAGGGAGGCGGGCTAACAATGAGCAGTTCTTC	CASSLGRRANNEQFF
TRBD1	TRBV28	TRBJ2-2	-	TGTGCCAGCAGTTTCGATGGACAGGGCTCTGGCACCGGGGAGCTGTTTTTT	CASSFDGQGSGTGELFF
-	TRBV29-1	TRBJ2-7	-	TGCAGCGTTGAAGATCTACTCAGGGGCGAGCAGTACTTC	CSVEDLLRGEQYF
-	TRBV19	TRBJ2-7	-	TGTGCCAGTAGTCGTACCGGGACCCCCTACGAGCAGTACTTC	CASSRTGTPYEQYF
-	TRBV2	TRBJ2-1	-	TGTGCCAGCAGTGAAGGGAGGTCTAGCGAGCAGTTCTTC	CASSEGRSSEQFF
TRBD2	TRBV7-8	TRBJ2-3	-	TGTGCCAGCAGCTTTACGGGGGGTTCGGATACGCAGTATTTT	CASSFTGGSDTQYF
-	TRBV2	TRBJ2-1	-	TGTGCCAGCAGTGAAAGTGTAAGGACTAAAAACCACAATGAGCAGTTCTTC	CASSESVRTKNHNEQFF
TRBD2	TRBV7-9	TRBJ2-7	-	TGTGCCAGCAGCTTACCCTCTAGCGGGAACTACGAGCAGTACTTC	CASSLPSSGNYEQYF
-	TRBV7-9	TRBJ2-4	-	TGTGCCAGCAGCCCGATTTGGGAAAGGCTAGCCAAAAACATTCAGTACTTC	CASSPIWERLAKNIQYF
-	TRBV28	TRBJ2-7	-	TGTGCCAGCAGTTTATTTCGGCGGGTCCTGGAACCTTACGAGCAGTACTTC	CASSLFRRVLEPYEQYF
-	TRBV5-6	TRBJ2-1	-	TGTGCCAGCAGTCGGGGGATAAACAATGAGCAGTTCTTC	CASSRGINNEQFF
TRBD2	TRBV19	TRBJ2-1	-	TGTGCCAGTAGTATCCGAGGACGGGAGGGCCACAGGGAGCAGTTCTTC	CASSIRGREGHREQFF
TRBD1	TRBV9	TRBJ2-1	-	TGTGCCAGCAGCCCGAGACAGGGGATGGGCAATGAGCAGTTCTTC	CASSPRQGMGNEQFF
-	TRBV12-5	TRBJ1-4	-	TGTGCTAGTGGTTCCCGAGACCTTGGAGCGGCAACTAATGAAAAACTGTTTTTT	CASGSRDLGAATNEKLFF
-	TRBV28	TRBJ2-7	-	TGTGCCAGCGGGGTGGGCGAGCAGTACTTC	CASGVGEQYF
-	TRBV7-8	TRBJ1-1	-	TGTGCCAGCAGCACTCGGAGGACGAAAGACACTGAAGCTTTCTTT	CASSTRRTKDTEAFF
-	TRBV7-9	TRBJ2-5	-	TGTGCCAGCGTTGCACAGGGAGGAGAGACCCAGTACTTC	CASVAQGGETQYF
TRBD1	TRBV11-2	TRBJ1-2	-	TGTGCCAGCAGCTTACCCAAGGGGGCGGCGGGCTACACCTTC	CASSLPKGAAGYTF
-	TRBV30	TRBJ2-7	-	TGTGCCTGGAGTGTACCGGGGGAATACGAGCAGTACTTC	CAWSVPGEYEQYF
TRBD2	TRBV4-3	TRBJ2-7	-	TGCGCCAGCAGCCAAGGGACTAGCGGGAGGGCCTACGAGCAGTACTTC	CASSQGTSGRAYEQYF
TRBD1	TRBV7-9	TRBJ2-2	-	TGTGCCAGCAGCCAAAATACGGGACAGGGGGCCAGGGAGCTGTTTTTT	CASSQNTGQGARELFF
TRBD2	TRBV13	TRBJ2-1	-	TGTGCCAGCAGCGGGGGACTAGCGGGATTGAATGAGCAGTTCTTC	CASSGGLAGLNEQFF
-	TRBV10-1	TRBJ2-4	-	TGCGCCAGCAGTGAACAGGTGCGCGACATTCAGTACTTC	CASSEQVRDIQYF
TRBD2	TRBV27	TRBJ2-1	-	TGTGCCAGCAGTTTATCTCAGCGGGAGAAAATCTACAATGAGCAGTTCTTC	CASSLSQREKIYNEQFF
-	TRBV11-2	TRBJ2-7	-	TGTGCCAGCAGCCAAGAGGTCACAAGGTCCTACGAGCAGTACTTC	CASSQEVTRSYEQYF
TRBD1	TRBV15	TRBJ2-5	-	TGTGCCACTAAACAGGGGCGGCTCCGGGAGACCCAGTACTTC	CATKQGRLRETQYF
TRBD2	TRBV7-9	TRBJ2-7	-	TGTGCCAGCAGCCTAGGGGGACTAGCGGCCTACGAGCAGTACTTC	CASSLGGLAAYEQYF
-	TRBV19	TRBJ1-1	-	TGTGCCAGTAGTTTGGTTAAACACCCGAACACTGAAGCTTTCTTT	CASSLVKHPNTEAFF
-	TRBV28	TRBJ2-5	-	TGTGCCAGCAGTTTATTGGCAGACCTCCAAGAGACCCAGTACTTC	CASSLLADLQETQYF
-	TRBV7-9	TRBJ1-1	-	TGTGCCAGCAGCTTAATCCCCGCCAGCAAGGGGAAGAACACTGAAGCTTTCTTT	CASSLIPASKGKNTEAFF
-	TRBV27	TRBJ2-1	-	TGTGCCAGCAGTTTACGCGGTAGCTCTTTTGAGCAGTTCTTC	CASSLRGSSFEQFF
TRBD2	TRBV5-4	TRBJ2-1	once	TGTGCCAGCAGAGGGACTAGCGGGAGGGATTACAATGAGCAGTTCTTC	CASRGTSGRDYNEQFF
-	TRBV27	TRBJ1-1	-	TGTGCCAGCAGCCGACGATCCACAGGGTCTATCGAGACTGAAGCTTTCTTT	CASSRRSTGSIETEAFF
TRBD1	TRBV5-1	TRBJ1-1	-	TGCGCCAGCAGCCCAGGGGACAGGGGGCTGGTTGAAGCTTTCTTT	CASSPGDRGLVEAFF
-	TRBV7-2	TRBJ2-1	-	TGTGCCAGCAGCTTACCCCGCCAGAGCTCCTACAATGAGCAGTTCTTC	CASSLPRQSSYNEQFF
TRBD1	TRBV5-1	TRBJ1-1	once	TGCGCCAGCAGCGCACGGACAGGGGACACTGAAGCTTTCTTT	CASSARTGDTEAFF
TRBD2	TRBV4-1	TRBJ2-2	once	TGCGCCAGCAGCGCGACTAGCTCAACCGGGGAGCTGTTTTTT	CASSATSSTGELFF
TRBD1	TRBV6-5	TRBJ2-1	-	TGTGCCAGCAGTTACTGGCAGGGGGCAGGGGAGCAGTTCTTC	CASSYWQGAGEQFF
-	TRBV25-1	TRBJ2-1	-	TGTGCCAGCAGTACACGGGACCCCCTCGGTAATGAGCAGTTCTTC	CASSTRDPLGNEQFF
-	TRBV6-5	TRBJ2-7	-	TGTGCCAGCAGTTACGGGCTAAGCGGTCCGCTCTACGAGCAGTACTTC	CASSYGLSGPLYEQYF
-	TRBV2	TRBJ2-5	-	TGTGCCAGCAGAGCATCAATCCGGGCCGTCAACCAAGAGACCCAGTACTTC	CASRASIRAVNQETQYF
-	TRBV7-9	TRBJ2-1	-	TGTGCCAGCAGCTTATCACCCATGGCGAATGAGCAGTTCTTC	CASSLSPMANEQFF
TRBD1	TRBV27	TRBJ2-7	-	TGTGCCAGCAGTCTCCTACCGGGACAGGGCTCCTACGAGCAGTACTTC	CASSLLPGQGSYEQYF
TRBD2	TRBV4-1	TRBJ2-1	-	TGCGCCAGCAGCCGGCCCCTTAGCGGGAGGGTGAATGAGCAGTTCTTC	CASSRPLSGRVNEQFF